Reported below is one TCR beta chain. This clone was picked up a small number of times. No cognate antigen has been identified for it. Base qualities are not at hand, and no much larger clone is one base apart. Donors were healthy HIV-negative adults with no recently reported acute infections or vaccinations. Every donor was a Caucasian adult living in Nashville, Tennessee, USA. Magnetic negative selection was used to enrich CD4+ T cells, after which naive cells were positively selected on CD45RA and the negative fraction became the memory subset. Blood was obtained by leukapheresis, after which PBMCs were separated by Ficoll-Histopaque density gradient centrifugation and cryopreserved in liquid nitrogen vapor phase. Analytical flow cytometry was used to check the purity and quantity of every magnetically sorted T cell population. Each sorted fraction had its genomic DNA isolated and then quantified by UV absorbance on a Nanodrop 2000c.

The data originate from a study of shared clonotypes between healthy human individuals (dated by TCRdb to 2020 to 2022). For context, the study as a whole: A couple of women and a few men aged 18 to 49 years were included in the cohort. Different laboratories and diverse techniques were used to prepare libraries and sequence TCR repertoires, to increase sequencing depth and limit assay-specific biases. To estimate repertoire size and how much clonotypes are shared between individuals, the study performed deep sequencing of blood TCR repertoires from a few healthy adults. Between about 0.9 and 9 billion PBMCs per donor were obtained by leukapheresis. For each donor, CD4 naive and CD4 memory were each run on three plates, CD8 naive on two plates, and CD8 memory on one plate.

Points the paper makes about the study in general: Larger estimated clonotype richness was generally found for naive subsets than for memory subsets. Compared with non-shared clonotypes, the clonotypes found in all four sorted-subset donors had higher generation probabilities. The genetic and exposure-history diversity represented was limited by the small number of donors. Pairwise subsampling indicated that sequencing depth was expected to affect the degree of clonotype sharing among donors. Rarefaction of sorted-subset datasets indicated incomplete sequencing despite the large sequencing depth. Sampling was restricted to blood, and TCR repertoires in tissue are likely to differ from TCR repertoires in blood. Sharing across several donors was observed for around 4.8% of naive CD4, over 3% of naive CD8, roughly 2.4% of memory CD4, and about 0.4% of memory CD8 clonotypes.

TCR CDR3 regions were amplified from genomic DNA by multiplex PCR using the deep immunoSEQ assay. Genomic DNA extracted from each cell subset was distributed evenly over all wells of several immunoSEQ 96-well plates, and each plate served as one replicate. For sorted subsets, roughly 190 ng of genomic DNA, equivalent to roughly 33,000 T cell genomes, went into each replicate PCR. The purified libraries were quantified using a Qubit 3.0 fluorometer, sized with a Bioanalyzer 2100, and then quantified again using the KAPA Library Quantification kit. Each immunoSEQ 96-well plate was sequenced on its own single-read 150-cycle Illumina NextSeq 550 flow cell. The paper's data handling went like this. Because the immunoSEQ output included only junctional sequences and no quality scores, the filtering could not be the same as the filtering used for full-length reads. Sequences were annotated with PyIR, a Python wrapper for IgBLAST v1.9, using IMGT germline references to assign V/J genes and CDR3. Reads were filtered out if the reads had weak V/J assignments (E-value above 1e-6), no CDR3, stop codons, out-of-frame junctions, or ambiguous translated residues. V3J clonotypes were defined as sequences sharing an identical inferred V gene, J gene, and CDR3 amino acid sequence. Percentage overlap between repertoires was computed as shared unique clonotypes divided by the size of the smaller repertoire. Repertoire richness was assessed with RTK rarefaction, the Chao1 estimator, and Recon v2.1 estimates of unobserved clonotypes. Generation probabilities were computed with OLGA for all TCRbeta clonotypes obtained by the gDNA method from a few donors. This is the immuneACCESS table as TCRdb keeps it, with only in-frame sequences that have V and J called. A part of the clones is gone; compared with another copy, unresolved V genes explain less than half, and the rest is unexplained. The DNA gave D and trimming, while V, J and clone size come from that table. A total of about 730,000 clones appear in this sample, around 70% of them only once. About 1.8% of the sample goes to the ten largest clones.

The sequence came from a woman aged 25 to 45 in good health. Material for sequencing was memory CD4+ T cells sorted from blood. Per the publication, the cell subset or site label means: CD45RA-negative fraction.

The DNA sequence reads TGTGCCAGCATACAGACAGGGTCTGAAGCTTTCTTT. This sequence encodes CASIQTGSEAFF. The receptor chain draws on TRBV2 and TRBJ1-1; 7 bases in the junction line up with TRBD1. The germline V gene yields SNHLY for CDR1 and FYNNEI for CDR2. V and J are trimmed by 7 bases and 6 bases, and the gene matches miss 5 bases of the junction. From the cysteine up to the phenylalanine, the CDR3 has a length of 12 residues. Only the CDR3 DNA stays, 36 bases, in frame from base 1.